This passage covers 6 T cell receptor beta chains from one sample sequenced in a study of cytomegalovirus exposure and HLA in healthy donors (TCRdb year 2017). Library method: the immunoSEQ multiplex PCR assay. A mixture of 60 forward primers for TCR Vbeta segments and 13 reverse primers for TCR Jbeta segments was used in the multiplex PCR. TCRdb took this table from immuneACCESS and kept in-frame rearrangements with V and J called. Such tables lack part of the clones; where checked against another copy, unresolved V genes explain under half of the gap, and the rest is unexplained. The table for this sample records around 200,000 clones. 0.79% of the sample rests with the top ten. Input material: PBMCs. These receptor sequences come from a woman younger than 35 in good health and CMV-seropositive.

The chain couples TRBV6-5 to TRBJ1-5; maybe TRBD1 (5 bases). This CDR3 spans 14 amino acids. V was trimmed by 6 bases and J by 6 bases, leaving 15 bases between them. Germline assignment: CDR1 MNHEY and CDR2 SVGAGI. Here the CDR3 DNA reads TGTGCCAGCAGGGAGGGCGACAGCGGTCAGCCCCAGCATTTT. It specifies CASREGDSGQPQHF.

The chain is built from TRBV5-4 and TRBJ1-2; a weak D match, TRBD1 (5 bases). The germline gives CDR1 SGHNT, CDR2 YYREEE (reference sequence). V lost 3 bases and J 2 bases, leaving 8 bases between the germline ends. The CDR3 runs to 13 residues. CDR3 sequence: CASSSRENYGYTF. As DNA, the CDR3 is TGTGCCAGCAGCTCCAGGGAAAACTATGGCTACACCTTC.

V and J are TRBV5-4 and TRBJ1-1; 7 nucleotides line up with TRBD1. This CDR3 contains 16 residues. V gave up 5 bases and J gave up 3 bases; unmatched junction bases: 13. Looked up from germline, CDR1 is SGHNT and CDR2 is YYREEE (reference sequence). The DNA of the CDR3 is TGTGCCAGCAGTTCTGAACCCGGGACAGTATACACTGAAGCTTTCTTT. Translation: CASSSEPGTVYTEAFF.

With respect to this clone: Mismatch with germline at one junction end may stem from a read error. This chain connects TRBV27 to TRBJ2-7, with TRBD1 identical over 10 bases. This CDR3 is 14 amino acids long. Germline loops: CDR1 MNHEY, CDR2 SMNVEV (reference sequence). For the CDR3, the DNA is TGTGACAGCAGTTTTGGGACAGGGGTCTACGAGCAGTACTTC. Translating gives CDSSFGTGVYEQYF.

The CDR3 DNA follows: TGTGCCAGCAGTGTGGAGCGTTATTACAATGAGCAGTTCTTC. Protein sequence: CASSVERYYNEQFF. The J gene is TRBJ2-1, the V gene TRBV2; the D is unclear. Germline V gene sequence: CDR1 SNHLY, CDR2 FYNNEI. The ends were cut back, 4 bases at V and 4 bases at J, with 11 bases in the middle. This CDR3 comprises 14 residues.

The CDR3 region is CASSLTDRVGNTIYF. The CDR3 nucleotides read TGTGCCAGCAGCTTAACCGACAGGGTCGGAAACACCATATATTTT. This chain links TRBV7-2 with TRBJ1-3, with 7 nucleotides matching TRBD1. Germline loops: CDR1 SGHTA, CDR2 FQGNSA. The CDR3 consists of 15 residues. Germline trimming cut 2 bases from V and 4 bases from J; bases unmatched to any gene: 5.